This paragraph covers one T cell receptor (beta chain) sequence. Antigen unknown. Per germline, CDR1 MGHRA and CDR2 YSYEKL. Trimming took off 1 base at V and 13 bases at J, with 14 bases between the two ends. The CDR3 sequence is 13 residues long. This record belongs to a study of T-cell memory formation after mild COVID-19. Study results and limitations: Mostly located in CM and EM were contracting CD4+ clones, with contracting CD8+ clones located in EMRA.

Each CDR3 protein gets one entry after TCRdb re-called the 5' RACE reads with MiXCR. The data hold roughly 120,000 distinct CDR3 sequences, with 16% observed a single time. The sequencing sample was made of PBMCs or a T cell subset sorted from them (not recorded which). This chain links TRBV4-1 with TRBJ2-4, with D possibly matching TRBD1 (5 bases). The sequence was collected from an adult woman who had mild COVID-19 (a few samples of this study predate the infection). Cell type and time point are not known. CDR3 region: CASSQVVQGPQYF. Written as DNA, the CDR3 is TGCGCCAGCAGCCAAGTAGTCCAGGGCCCACAGTACTTC.